What follows is one T cell receptor beta chain and its context. Its antigen is unknown. The table came from immunoSEQ multiplex PCR; TCRdb's copy has only in-frame clones and leaves some out. Among about 99,000 clones listed, around 84% were seen once. This specimen belongs to a study of T cell clones after liver transplantation. Study context: TCRbeta sequencing after a pre-transplant mixed lymphocyte reaction identified graft-donor-reactive clones, later tracked in post-transplant blood. At least one year of complete immunosuppression withdrawal without enzymes over twice normal defined tolerance. Study-wide findings and caveats: Rather than being deleted, graft donor-reactive T cells may have moved into the graft.

The clonotype was recovered from a human patient who received a liver transplant. The T cells may come from the graft donor. Sequences were derived from CD4+ T cells from blood, sampled approximately 50 months after liver transplant.

The CDR3 coding sequence is TGTGCCAGCAGTGAAACTGTGGGGTTCGGGCCCCAGCATTTT. Its translation: CASSETVGFGPQHF. The V gene is TRBV2, the J gene TRBJ1-5; D unresolved. V was pared by 2 bases and J by 9 bases, with 14 bases between. Germline V gene sequence: CDR1 SNHLY, CDR2 FYNNEI. CDR3 size: 14 residues.